The next 32 T cell receptor beta chains were all read from a single sample in a study of a mutant IDH1 vaccine in newly diagnosed glioma. These TCRs' antigens remain unknown. This table comes from immunoSEQ multiplex PCR, and its TCRdb copy is limited to in-frame clones, with some not included. The table includes over 55,000 clones, about 80% detected once. Time point indicated: week 5, during vaccination. Vaccinated patients received 300 ug of mutant IDH1 20-mer peptide per dose, with topical imiquimod. Sequenced here: PBMCs, sampled from a glioma patient whose treatment included an IDH1 peptide vaccine. The receptors come from a woman between 18 and 29 years old with glioma. Some clones in this sample may be carry-over from other donors' samples.

CDR3 in amino acids: CASSPSRGSSYEQYF. Written as DNA, the CDR3 is TGTGCCAGCAGCCCCTCCAGGGGGTCCAGCTACGAGCAGTACTTC. This chain links TRBV7-9 with TRBJ2-7; 7 bases agree with TRBD1. Trimming removed 5 bases from V and 3 bases from J; junction bases left unmatched: 10. The germline V gene encodes CDR1 SEHNR and CDR2 FQNEAQ (reference sequence). The CDR3 runs 15 residues.

The rearrangement links TRBV11-2 to TRBJ1-6; D uncertain. CDR1 and CDR2 from the germline V gene are SGHAT and FQNNGV. V was cut by 1 base and J by 7 bases, with 14 bases left in between. This CDR3 is built from 16 residues. CDR3 loop: CASSLGLGGNNSPLHF. In DNA, the CDR3 is TGTGCCAGCAGCTTAGGATTGGGAGGAAACAATTCACCCCTCCACTTT.

The rearrangement links TRBV18 to TRBJ1-1; D remains unclear. The CDR3 is made up of 14 amino acids. Germline CDR1 reads KGHSH; CDR2 reads LQKENI. V was pared by 1 base and J by 0 bases, with 6 bases between. The CDR3 loop is CASSPQGVNTEAFF. The CDR3 coding sequence is TGTGCCAGCTCACCACAGGGTGTGAACACTGAAGCTTTCTTT. The variable domain in full, with the rest retrieved from reference TRBV18 and TRBJ1-1, is NAGVMQNPRHLVRRRGQEARLRCSPMKGHSHVYWYRQLPEEGLKFMVYLQKENIIDESGMPKERFSAEFPKEGPSILRIQQVVRGDSAAYFCASSPQGVNTEAFFGQGTRLTVV.

The genes are TRBV7-8 and TRBJ2-7, with 8 nucleotides matching TRBD1. The CDR3 extends over 13 amino acids. CDR1 and CDR2 from the germline V gene are SGHVS and FQNEAQ. The V gene end was trimmed by 4 bases and the J gene end by 7 bases; junction bases not matched to a gene: 6. The CDR3 here is CASSSDRGGEQYF. The CDR3 DNA reads as TGTGCCAGCAGCTCAGACAGGGGTGGGGAGCAGTACTTC.

This CDR3 is CASSARAERYEQYF. For the CDR3, the DNA is TGTGCCAGCTCAGCTCGGGCAGAGCGATACGAGCAGTACTTC. The rearrangement links TRBV18 to TRBJ2-7; D is undetermined. V lost 5 bases to trimming and J lost 4 bases, with 15 bases between them. Per the germline V gene, CDR1 is KGHSH and CDR2 is LQKENI. This CDR3 region has 14 residues.

The chain recombines TRBV7-9 with TRBJ1-6; D ambiguous. Germline assignment: CDR1 SEHNR and CDR2 FQNEAQ (reference sequence). The V end lost 2 bases, the J end lost 1 base, and 3 bases lay between the germline ends. The CDR3 extends over 14 amino acids. The chain's CDR3 is CASSLRSYNSPLHF. DNA for the CDR3: TGTGCCAGCAGCTTAAGGTCCTATAATTCACCCCTCCACTTT.

This sequence joins TRBV7-2 and TRBJ2-1; D perhaps matches TRBD2 (6 bases). The V end was cut by 5 bases, the J end by 7 bases, with 21 bases between. Germline values: CDR1 SGHTA, CDR2 FQGNSA. This CDR3 region has 16 residues. The CDR3 protein is CASSIRRLDRRNEQFF. In DNA, the CDR3 is TGTGCCAGCAGCATCCGACGACTAGATCGACGGAATGAGCAGTTCTTC.

V is TRBV5-1 and J is TRBJ2-3; no reliable D call. CDR3 length equals 14 residues. Germline V gene lookup returns CDR1 SGHRS and CDR2 YFSETQ. Trimming took 0 bases from V and 2 from J, leaving 7 bases between them. Here the CDR3 DNA reads TGCGCCAGCAGCTTGGGGTCAGCCACAGATACGCAGTATTTT. Protein: CASSLGSATDTQYF.

The chain employs TRBV5-1 and TRBJ2-3; D is possibly TRBD1 (6 bases). The CDR3 has 15 residues. CDR1 is SGHRS, CDR2 YFSETQ, per germline. The germline V and J ends were trimmed by 0 bases and 2 bases, with 10 bases remaining between them. The CDR3 loop is CASSLGGGFTDTQYF. CDR3 sequence (DNA): TGCGCCAGCAGCTTGGGAGGGGGATTCACAGATACGCAGTATTTT.

The rearrangement links TRBV7-9 to TRBJ2-1; 7 positions match TRBD2. J gave up 3 bases and V 1 base, and 6 bases lay outside the gene matches. In germline, CDR1 is SEHNR, CDR2 FQNEAQ (reference sequence). The CDR3 has 16 residues. The CDR3 bases are TGTGCCAGCAGCTTAGTTCCTAGCGGACACTACAATGAGCAGTTCTTC. It yields the protein CASSLVPSGHYNEQFF.

The rearrangement joins TRBV13 to TRBJ1-1; 9 nucleotides line up with TRBD1. Unmatched junction bases numbered 13, after V lost 5 bases and J lost 3 bases. This CDR3 has 17 residues. Germline CDR1 PRHDT, CDR2 FYEKMQ (reference sequence). CDR3 coding DNA: TGTGCCAGCAGCCCGGTCCCGGGACAGGGAGGGGACACTGAAGCTTTCTTT. It translates to CASSPVPGQGGDTEAFF.

This clone was seen only once. Here the CDR3 reads CASSRPGTGGGGEKLFF. The CDR3 coding sequence is TGTGCCAGCAGCCGTCCCGGGACAGGGGGCGGTGGGGAAAAACTGTTTTTT. The chain combines TRBV5-4 with TRBJ1-4, with 12 bases matching TRBD1. Germline trimming cut 4 bases from V and 8 bases from J; bases unmatched to any gene: 12. Germline CDR1 SGHNT, CDR2 YYREEE (reference sequence). CDR3 length: 17 amino acids.

The chain joins TRBV29-1 to TRBJ1-2; D gene uncertain. Germline CDR1 reads SQVTM; CDR2 reads ANQGSEA. V was pared by 3 bases and J by 5 bases, with 4 bases between. The CDR3 sequence is 10 residues long. Written as DNA, the CDR3 is TGCAGCGTTGAGGCATATGGCTACACCTTC. Amino acids: CSVEAYGYTF. The full variable domain, rest sourced from reference TRBV29-1 and TRBJ1-2, is SAVISQKPSRDICQRGTSLTIQCQVDSQVTMMFWYRQQPGQSLTLIATANQGSEATYESGFVIDKFPISRPNLTFSTLTVSNMSPEDSSIYLCSVEAYGYTFGSGTRLTVV.

This chain joins TRBV30 and TRBJ2-7, with 7 bases matching TRBD2. In germline, CDR1 is GTSNPN, CDR2 SVGIG (reference sequence). V lost 5 bases to trimming and J lost 3 bases; unmatched junction nucleotides: 4. The CDR3 runs to 12 residues. The CDR3 reads CAWQGGSYEQYF. CDR3 nucleotide sequence: TGTGCCTGGCAGGGAGGGAGCTACGAGCAGTACTTC.

The chain employs TRBV19 and TRBJ1-5; perhaps TRBD1 as D (6 bases). Between the trimmed V and J ends, which lost 1 base and 3 bases, there was a span of 10 bases. The CDR3 is 15 amino acids. CDR1 is LNHDA, CDR2 SQIVND, per germline (reference sequence). Written as DNA, the CDR3 is TGTGCCAGTAGTATAGGAAGGGGGTACAATCAGCCCCAGCATTTT. It codes for CASSIGRGYNQPQHF.

The chain combines TRBV18 with TRBJ1-2; D unresolved. V dropped 1 base and J dropped 2 bases, with 8 bases sitting between them. CDR1 and CDR2 (germline): KGHSH, LQKENI. The CDR3 totals 14 residues. In nucleotides, the CDR3 is TGTGCCAGCTCACCACTACAGATAAACTATGGCTACACCTTC. It encodes CASSPLQINYGYTF.

This chain uses TRBV5-1 with TRBJ1-5; D might be TRBD1 (5 bases). Trimming pared 4 bases from V and 3 bases from J, leaving 11 bases between. The V gene's germline CDR1 is SGHRS and CDR2 YFSETQ. The CDR3 runs to 14 residues. The CDR3 coding sequence is TGCGCCAGCAGCGTGGACGGGACCAATCAGCCCCAGCATTTT. It codes for CASSVDGTNQPQHF.

The chain recombines TRBV19 with TRBJ1-2; no clear D gene. The germline V gene has CDR1 LNHDA and CDR2 SQIVND (reference sequence). V was trimmed by 4 bases and J by 8 bases, leaving 20 bases between them. CDR3 length: 15 amino acids. The DNA for the CDR3 is TGTGCCAGTAGTACCCCGGGTCGCCCTTCTCGGGGCTACACCTTC. Its translation: CASSTPGRPSRGYTF. Full variable domain (outside the CDR3, taken from reference TRBV19 and TRBJ1-2): DGGITQSPKYLFRKEGQNVTLSCEQNLNHDAMYWYRQDPGQGLRLIYYSQIVNDFQKGDIAEGYSVSREKKESFPLTVTSAQKNPTAFYLCASSTPGRPSRGYTFGSGTRLTVV.

This clone showed up just a few times. The chain uses TRBV5-4 and TRBJ2-7; D remains unclear. CDR1 and CDR2 from the germline V gene are SGHNT and YYREEE (reference sequence). V was clipped by 1 base and J by 4 bases, with 12 bases between them. The CDR3 runs 14 residues. The CDR3 nucleotides are TGTGCCAGCAGCTTGTCCTCTGGCGGTTACGAGCAGTACTTC. Amino acid sequence: CASSLSSGGYEQYF.

This clone was recorded a few times. The V gene is TRBV19, the J gene TRBJ1-5; 7 positions agree with TRBD1. Per germline, CDR1 LNHDA and CDR2 SQIVND (reference sequence). V lost 6 bases and J lost 0; bases outside the gene matches: 8. This CDR3 is built from 16 residues. The CDR3: CASRVSDRISNQPQHF. In DNA, the CDR3 is TGTGCCAGTAGGGTCTCGGACAGGATTAGCAATCAGCCCCAGCATTTT.

On this clone: The junction differs from germline at one of its ends, possibly a read error. This rearrangement joins TRBV5-6 to TRBJ2-5; the match to TRBD1 covers 7 bases. CDR1 is SGHDT, CDR2 YYEEEE, per germline. The CDR3 consists of 15 residues. For the CDR3, the DNA is TGTGCCGGCAGCCCATCCGGACAGGCCGGGGAGACCCAGTACTTC. Protein: CAGSPSGQAGETQYF.

CDR3 nucleotides: TGTGCCAGCAGCTTAGATTGGGCCGGGGAGCTGTTTTTT. Its protein is CASSLDWAGELFF. This chain joins TRBV7-8 and TRBJ2-2; D uncertain. In germline, CDR1 is SGHVS, CDR2 FQNEAQ. Trimming pared 1 base from V and 6 bases from J, leaving 6 bases between. The CDR3 consists of 13 residues.

The chain couples TRBV2 to TRBJ1-2; D is possibly TRBD1 (5 bases). The CDR3 covers 15 residues. Between the trimmed V and J ends, which lost 8 bases and 8 bases, there was a span of 24 bases. Germline V gene lookup returns CDR1 SNHLY and CDR2 FYNNEI. The CDR3 protein is CASRTLQGPIFGYTF. The CDR3 bases are TGTGCCAGCCGAACCCTCCAGGGTCCCATATTCGGCTACACCTTC. Full variable domain (remainder filled in from reference TRBV2 and TRBJ1-2): EPEVTQTPSHQVTQMGQEVILRCVPISNHLYFYWYRQILGQKVEFLVSFYNNEISEKSEIFDDQFSVERPDGSNFTLKIRSTKLEDSAMYFCASRTLQGPIFGYTFGSGTRLTVV.

The chain is built from TRBV5-6 and TRBJ1-2; D is ambiguous. V lost 1 base, J lost 2 bases, and 9 bases lay in between. Germline CDR1 SGHDT, CDR2 YYEEEE. CDR3 length equals 14 residues. CDR3 amino acids: CASSLKLDNYGYTF. Here the CDR3 DNA reads TGTGCCAGCAGCTTGAAATTGGACAACTATGGCTACACCTTC.

J is TRBJ2-1 and V is TRBV6-5; no definite D call. The V end lost 10 bases, the J end lost 10 bases, and 17 bases lay between the germline ends. The germline V gene encodes CDR1 MNHEY and CDR2 SVGAGI. The CDR3 has 12 amino acids. CDR3 amino acids: CATQHTGREQFF. The CDR3 DNA reads as TGTGCCACCCAGCACACGGGCAGAGAGCAGTTCTTC.

The chain recombines TRBV4-3 with TRBJ2-5, with 7 bases fitting TRBD2. V lost 1 base, J lost 5 bases, and 7 bases stayed unmatched. The CDR3 has 15 residues. Germline values: CDR1 LGHNA, CDR2 YSLEER. The CDR3 loop reads CASSQGGGGWETQYF. The CDR3 bases are TGCGCCAGCAGCCAAGGGGGGGGAGGGTGGGAGACCCAGTACTTC.

The V gene is TRBV5-1, the J gene TRBJ1-1, with D uncertain. CDR3 length equals 12 residues. CDR1 SGHRS and CDR2 YFSETQ come from the germline V gene. Trimming took 1 base from V and 1 from J, leaving 2 bases between them. The CDR3 DNA reads TGCGCCAGCAGCTTGAAGAACACTGAAGCTTTCTTT. Amino acid sequence: CASSLKNTEAFF.

The chain's CDR3 is CASSFGGVQEKLFF. The DNA for the CDR3 is TGTGCCAGCAGCTTCGGGGGGGTTCAGGAAAAACTGTTTTTT. The chain has TRBV5-6 and TRBJ1-4; D is possibly TRBD1 (5 bases). The CDR3 runs to 14 residues. With 2 bases removed from V and 8 bases from J, the gap between germline ends came to 13 bases. Germline assignment: CDR1 SGHDT and CDR2 YYEEEE.

The V and J genes are TRBV19 and TRBJ1-1, with D perhaps matching TRBD1 (5 bases). The germline V gene encodes CDR1 LNHDA and CDR2 SQIVND (reference sequence). V lost 7 bases to trimming and J lost 3 bases, with 15 bases between them. The CDR3 contains 14 residues. CDR3 protein: CASTLWGSDTEAFF. CDR3 nucleotides: TGTGCCAGTACCCTGTGGGGGTCGGACACTGAAGCTTTCTTT.

The sample holds one count of this clone. The chain is built from TRBV19 and TRBJ2-1; TRBD2 is a possible D gene (5 bases). The V end was cut by 3 bases, the J end by 9 bases, with 21 bases between. Germline V gene lookup returns CDR1 LNHDA and CDR2 SQIVND (reference sequence). There are 16 residues in the CDR3. The CDR3 spells CASSIPGLGVGGEQFF. The CDR3 nucleotides are TGTGCCAGTAGTATCCCCGGTCTCGGGGTAGGCGGTGAGCAGTTCTTC. Full variable domain (missing parts from reference TRBV19 and TRBJ2-1): DGGITQSPKYLFRKEGQNVTLSCEQNLNHDAMYWYRQDPGQGLRLIYYSQIVNDFQKGDIAEGYSVSREKKESFPLTVTSAQKNPTAFYLCASSIPGLGVGGEQFFGPGTRLTVL.

The chain couples TRBV11-2 to TRBJ2-7, with a tentative D call TRBD1 (5 bases). The CDR3 extends over 14 amino acids. V lost 5 bases and J 2 bases, leaving 13 bases between the germline ends. In germline, CDR1 is SGHAT, CDR2 FQNNGV. In DNA, the CDR3 is TGTGCCAGCAGCCGATCGACAGAGACCTACGAGCAGTACTTC. This codes for CASSRSTETYEQYF. Full variable domain (missing parts from reference TRBV11-2 and TRBJ2-7): EAGVAQSPRYKIIEKRQSVAFWCNPISGHATLYWYQQILGQGPKLLIQFQNNGVVDDSQLPKDRFSAERLKGVDSTLKIQPAKLEDSAVYLCASSRSTETYEQYFGPGTRLTVT.

The chain combines TRBV6-1 with TRBJ1-1, with unresolved D. CDR1 is MNHNS, CDR2 SASEGT, per germline. V was shortened by 6 bases and J by 0 bases, with 14 bases between the two germline ends. CDR3 length: 15 residues. This chain's CDR3 is CASREGQGLNTEAFF. The CDR3 nucleotides read TGTGCCAGCAGGGAGGGTCAAGGGCTGAACACTGAAGCTTTCTTT.